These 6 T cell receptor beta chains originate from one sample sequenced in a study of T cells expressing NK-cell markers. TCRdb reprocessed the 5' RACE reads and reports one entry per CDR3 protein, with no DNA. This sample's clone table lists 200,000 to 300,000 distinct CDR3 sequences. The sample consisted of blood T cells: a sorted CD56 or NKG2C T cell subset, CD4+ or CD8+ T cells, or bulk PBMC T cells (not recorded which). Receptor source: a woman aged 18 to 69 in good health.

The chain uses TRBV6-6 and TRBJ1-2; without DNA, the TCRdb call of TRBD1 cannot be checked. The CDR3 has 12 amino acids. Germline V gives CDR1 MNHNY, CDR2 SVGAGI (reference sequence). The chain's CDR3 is CASSQGRYGYTF.

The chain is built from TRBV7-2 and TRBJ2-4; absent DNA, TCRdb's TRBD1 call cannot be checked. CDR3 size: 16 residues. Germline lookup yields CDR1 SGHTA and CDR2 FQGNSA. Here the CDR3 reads CASSLGPDVRGNIQYF.

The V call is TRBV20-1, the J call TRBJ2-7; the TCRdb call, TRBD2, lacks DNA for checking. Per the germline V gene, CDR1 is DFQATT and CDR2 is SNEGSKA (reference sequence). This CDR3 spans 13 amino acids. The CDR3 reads CSAISGRADEQYF.

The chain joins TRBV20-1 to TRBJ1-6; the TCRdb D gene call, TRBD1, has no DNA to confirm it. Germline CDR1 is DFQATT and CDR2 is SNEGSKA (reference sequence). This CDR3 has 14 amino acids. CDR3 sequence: CSAPDRGSNSPLHF.

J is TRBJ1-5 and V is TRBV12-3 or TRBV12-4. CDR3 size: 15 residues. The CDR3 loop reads CASRLGLERNQPQHF.

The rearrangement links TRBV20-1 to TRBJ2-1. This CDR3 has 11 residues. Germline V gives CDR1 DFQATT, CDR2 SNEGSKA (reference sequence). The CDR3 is CSASWYNEQFF.